This TCR beta chain stems from a study of CD8+ T cells in alopecia areata. Study context: For the treated group, dosing was oral tofacitinib at 5 to 10 mg twice daily. Overall study findings and caveats: Tofacitinib significantly lowered scalp clonality and expanded CD8+ clones among the top 100. In blood and scalp, many expanded lesional clones persisted during tofacitinib.

This clone was counted between two and nine times. Its cognate antigen is unknown. Investigators isolated RNA and reverse transcribed it into cDNA to act as the sequencing template. Measured with immunoSEQ multiplex PCR; TCRdb has only the in-frame clones, and not every one. Of about 200,000 clones listed, 58% are singletons. V lost 5 bases, J lost 5 bases, and 6 bases lay in between. This CDR3 has 11 amino acids. CDR1 is SEHNR, CDR2 FQNEAQ, per germline (reference sequence). Indicated treatment: oral pan-JAK inhibitor, 5-10 mg twice daily. This receptor was identified in a human donor with alopecia areata. The chain uses TRBV7-9 and TRBJ2-5, with D perhaps matching TRBD2 (5 bases). Here the sequenced sample was CD4+ T cells sorted from blood, taken at week 24, from a patient treated with tofacitinib. CDR3 sequence reads: CASSRGETQYF. The CDR3 bases are TGTGCCAGCAGCCGAGGGGAGACCCAGTACTTC.